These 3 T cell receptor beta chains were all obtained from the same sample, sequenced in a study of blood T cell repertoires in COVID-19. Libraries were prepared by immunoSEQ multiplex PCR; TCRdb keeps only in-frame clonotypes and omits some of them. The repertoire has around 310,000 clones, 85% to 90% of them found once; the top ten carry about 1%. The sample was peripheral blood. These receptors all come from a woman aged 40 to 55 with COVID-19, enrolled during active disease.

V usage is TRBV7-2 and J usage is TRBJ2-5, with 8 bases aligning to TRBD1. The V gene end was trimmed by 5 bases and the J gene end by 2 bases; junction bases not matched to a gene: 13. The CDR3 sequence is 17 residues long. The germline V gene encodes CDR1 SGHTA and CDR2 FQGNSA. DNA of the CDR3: TGTGCCAGCAGCCAGGGGCTCACAGGGGGGCGGCAAGAGACCCAGTACTTC. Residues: CASSQGLTGGRQETQYF.

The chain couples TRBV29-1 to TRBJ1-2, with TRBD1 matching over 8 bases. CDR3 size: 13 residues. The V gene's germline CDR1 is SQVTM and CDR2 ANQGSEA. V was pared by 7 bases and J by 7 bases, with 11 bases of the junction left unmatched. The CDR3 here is CSGMDRVPGGYTF. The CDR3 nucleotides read TGCAGCGGGATGGACAGGGTCCCTGGTGGCTACACCTTC.

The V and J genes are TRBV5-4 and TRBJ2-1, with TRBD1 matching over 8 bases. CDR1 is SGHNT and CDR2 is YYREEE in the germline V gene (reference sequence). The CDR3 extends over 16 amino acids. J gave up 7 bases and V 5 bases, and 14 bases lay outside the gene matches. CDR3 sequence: CASSGGFLGQGNEQFF. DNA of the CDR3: TGTGCCAGCAGTGGAGGGTTTTTAGGACAGGGAAATGAGCAGTTCTTC. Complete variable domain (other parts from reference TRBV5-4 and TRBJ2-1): ETGVTQSPTHLIKTRGQQVTLRCSSQSGHNTVSWYQQALGQGPQFIFQYYREEENGRGNFPPRFSGLQFPNYSSELNVNALELDDSALYLCASSGGFLGQGNEQFFGPGTRLTVL.